These T cell receptor beta chains were read from a single sample in a study of shared clonotypes between healthy human individuals. Only in-frame clones appear in the TCRdb table, and some are missing; sequencing was by immunoSEQ multiplex PCR. The sample shows about 960,000 clones, approximately 80% of them seen only once. Sequenced: memory CD4+ T cells sorted from blood. These receptors came from a man aged 18-30 years in good health. The CDR3 runs from the conserved cysteine through the conserved F or W. The D gene is left open where the match is weak. Expanded clones get a size class; other rows say once, few or many, or leave the size out.

clone_size,j_call,d_call,v_call,cdr3_aa,cdr3_nt
-,TRBJ2-7,TRBD1,TRBV7-2,CASSLEYGQGSSYEQYF,TGTGCCAGCAGCTTAGAGTATGGACAGGGGAGTTCCTACGAGCAGTACTTC
once,TRBJ2-2,-,TRBV19,CASSIAGRGNTGELFF,TGTGCCAGTAGTATAGCAGGGCGCGGGAACACCGGGGAGCTGTTTTTT
few,TRBJ1-3,-,TRBV19,CASSTLTVSGNTIYF,TGTGCCAGTAGTACGCTCACAGTCTCTGGAAACACCATATATTTT
-,TRBJ1-1,-,TRBV21-1,CASSKDRETNTEAFF,TGTGCCAGCAGCAAAGACAGGGAAACGAACACTGAAGCTTTCTTT
-,TRBJ2-3,-,TRBV18,CASSPRLASADTQYF,TGTGCCAGCTCACCACGGCTAGCGAGCGCCGATACGCAGTATTTT
-,TRBJ1-5,-,TRBV5-6,CASRPPGDSNQPQHF,TGTGCCAGCAGACCACCGGGAGATAGCAATCAGCCCCAGCATTTT
-,TRBJ1-4,TRBD1,TRBV19,CASSGTGGEKLFF,TGTGCCAGTAGTGGGACAGGGGGAGAAAAACTGTTTTTT
-,TRBJ2-7,TRBD2,TRBV4-1,CASSQRLAGYEQYF,TGCGCCAGCAGCCAACGACTAGCGGGATACGAGCAGTACTTC
-,TRBJ2-2,-,TRBV6-5,CASRGASNTGELFF,TGTGCCAGCAGGGGGGCCTCGAACACCGGGGAGCTGTTTTTT
-,TRBJ1-1,-,TRBV5-1,CASSSAGYTNTEAFF,TGCGCCAGCAGCAGCGCAGGGTATACGAACACTGAAGCTTTCTTT
-,TRBJ2-4,-,TRBV30,CAWSTKLAKNIQYF,TGTGCCTGGAGCACGAAACTAGCCAAAAACATTCAGTACTTC
-,TRBJ1-4,TRBD1,TRBV5-8,CASSLGQGGEKLFF,TGTGCCAGCAGCTTGGGCCAGGGGGGTGAAAAACTGTTTTTT
-,TRBJ1-6,TRBD1,TRBV2,CASRGDSLPLHF,TGTGCCAGCAGGGGGGACAGTCTGCCCCTCCACTTT
-,TRBJ1-2,-,TRBV7-2,CASSLNRVGYTF,TGTGCCAGCAGCTTAAACAGGGTTGGCTACACCTTC
-,TRBJ1-5,-,TRBV5-6,CASSLSAQAQGPQHF,TGTGCCAGCAGCTTGTCGGCACAGGCGCAGGGGCCCCAGCATTTT
once,TRBJ2-1,TRBD2,TRBV5-1,CASSVGTSGRAFNEQFF,TGCGCCAGCAGCGTCGGGACTAGCGGGAGGGCCTTCAATGAGCAGTTCTTC
few,TRBJ1-1,-,TRBV7-3,CASPLSERTEAFF,TGTGCCAGCCCCCTCTCTGAGCGGACTGAAGCTTTCTTT
-,TRBJ1-1,TRBD1,TRBV19,CASSIGGQTYTEAFF,TGTGCCAGTAGTATAGGGGGACAGACTTACACTGAAGCTTTCTTT
once,TRBJ2-7,-,TRBV6-6,CASRDFSGVKTYEQYF,TGTGCCAGCAGAGATTTCTCAGGGGTGAAAACCTACGAGCAGTACTTC
-,TRBJ2-6,-,TRBV10-2,CASSVGGGGANVLTF,TGCGCCAGCAGTGTAGGGGGTGGTGGGGCCAACGTCCTGACTTTC
few,TRBJ2-5,TRBD2,TRBV7-8,CASSLTGTSGETQYF,TGTGCCAGCAGTCTTACAGGGACTAGCGGGGAGACCCAGTACTTC
-,TRBJ2-1,-,TRBV5-4,CASSLLDGNNEQFF,TGTGCCAGCAGCCTTCTCGACGGTAACAATGAGCAGTTCTTC
-,TRBJ1-4,-,TRBV9,CASSPDLSPNEKLFF,TGTGCCAGCAGCCCTGACCTATCTCCCAATGAAAAACTGTTTTTT
few,TRBJ2-3,-,TRBV5-1,CASSLGSSGSTDTQYF,TGCGCCAGCAGCTTGGGGAGTTCCGGGAGTACAGATACGCAGTATTTT
-,TRBJ1-1,TRBD1,TRBV18,CASSPDRGERTEAFF,TGTGCCAGCTCACCCGACAGGGGGGAGCGCACTGAAGCTTTCTTT
-,TRBJ1-2,-,TRBV11-2,CASSPGRGYGYTF,TGTGCCAGCAGTCCAGGACGGGGCTATGGCTACACCTTC
-,TRBJ1-6,-,TRBV7-2,CASSLASGLGSPLHF,TGTGCCAGCAGCTTAGCGTCGGGTTTGGGCTCACCCCTCCACTTT